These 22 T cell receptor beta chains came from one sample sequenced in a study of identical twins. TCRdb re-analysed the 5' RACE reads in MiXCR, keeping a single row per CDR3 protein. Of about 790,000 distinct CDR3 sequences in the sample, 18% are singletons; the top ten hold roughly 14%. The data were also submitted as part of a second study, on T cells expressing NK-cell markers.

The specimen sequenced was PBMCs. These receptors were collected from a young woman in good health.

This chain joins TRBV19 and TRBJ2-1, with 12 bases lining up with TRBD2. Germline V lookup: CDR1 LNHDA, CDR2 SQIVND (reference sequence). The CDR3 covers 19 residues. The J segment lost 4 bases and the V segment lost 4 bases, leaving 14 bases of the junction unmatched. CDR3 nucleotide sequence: TGTGCCAGTAGTACTTCACTGACGACTAGCGGGAGTAAGTACAATGAGCAGTTCTTC. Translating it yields CASSTSLTTSGSKYNEQFF.

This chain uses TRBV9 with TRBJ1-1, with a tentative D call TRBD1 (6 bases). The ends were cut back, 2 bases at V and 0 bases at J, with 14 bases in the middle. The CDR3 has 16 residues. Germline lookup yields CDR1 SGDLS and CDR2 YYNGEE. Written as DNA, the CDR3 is TGTGCCAGCAGCGTCCACTACAGGGCGATGAACACTGAAGCTTTCTTT. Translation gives CASSVHYRAMNTEAFF.

CDR3 nucleotide sequence: TGTGCCAGCAGTGGGGACACCTATGGCTACACCTTC. Encoded protein: CASSGDTYGYTF. The chain uses TRBV6-1 and TRBJ1-2; tentative D call: TRBD1 (6 bases). CDR3 length: 12 residues. The germline CDR1 and CDR2 sequences are MNHNS and SASEGT. The V and J ends lost 4 bases and 4 bases respectively, with 7 bases between them.

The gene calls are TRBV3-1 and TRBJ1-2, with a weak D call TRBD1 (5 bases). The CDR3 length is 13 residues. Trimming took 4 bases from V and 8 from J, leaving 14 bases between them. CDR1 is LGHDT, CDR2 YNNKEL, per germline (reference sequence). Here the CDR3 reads CASSPSGGVGYTF. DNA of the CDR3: TGTGCCAGCAGCCCGTCAGGAGGGGTCGGCTACACCTTC.

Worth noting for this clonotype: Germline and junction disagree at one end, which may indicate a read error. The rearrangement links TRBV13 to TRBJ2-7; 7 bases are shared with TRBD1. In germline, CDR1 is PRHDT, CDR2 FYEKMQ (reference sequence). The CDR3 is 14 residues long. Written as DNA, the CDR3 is TGTGCCTGCAGTGAGACGCAGGGGGCCTACGAGCAGTACTTC. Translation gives CACSETQGAYEQYF.

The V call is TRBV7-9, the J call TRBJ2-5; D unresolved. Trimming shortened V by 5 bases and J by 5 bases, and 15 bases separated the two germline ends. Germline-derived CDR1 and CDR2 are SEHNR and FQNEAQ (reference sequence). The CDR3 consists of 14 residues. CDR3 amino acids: CASSMSAVGETQYF. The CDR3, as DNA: TGTGCCAGCAGCATGTCTGCTGTGGGCGAGACCCAGTACTTC.

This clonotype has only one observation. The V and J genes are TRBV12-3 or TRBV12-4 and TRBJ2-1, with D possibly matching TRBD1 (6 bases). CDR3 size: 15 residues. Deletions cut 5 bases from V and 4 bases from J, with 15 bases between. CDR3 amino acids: CASSRQTGGYNEQFF. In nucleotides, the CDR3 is TGTGCCAGCAGTCGCCAGACAGGAGGTTACAATGAGCAGTTCTTC.

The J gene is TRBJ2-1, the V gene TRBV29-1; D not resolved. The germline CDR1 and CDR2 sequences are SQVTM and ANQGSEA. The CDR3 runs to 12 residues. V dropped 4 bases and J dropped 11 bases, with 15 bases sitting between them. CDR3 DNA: TGCAGCGTTGGAGGATCTGAAACTAAGCAGTTCTTC. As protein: CSVGGSETKQFF.

CDR3 sequence: CSVERGSQYEQYF. The CDR3 DNA reads TGCAGCGTTGAGCGCGGGAGTCAATACGAGCAGTACTTC. The genes are TRBV29-1 and TRBJ2-7; 7 bases match TRBD2. With V trimmed by 3 bases and J by 4 bases, 6 bases remained unmatched. Germline CDR1 reads SQVTM; CDR2 reads ANQGSEA. This CDR3 has 13 residues.

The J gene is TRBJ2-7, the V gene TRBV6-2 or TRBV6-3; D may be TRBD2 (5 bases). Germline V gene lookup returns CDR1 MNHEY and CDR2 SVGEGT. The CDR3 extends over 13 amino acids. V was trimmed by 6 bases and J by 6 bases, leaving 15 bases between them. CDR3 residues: CASSDGVPGEQYF. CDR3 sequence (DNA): TGTGCCAGCAGCGACGGGGTTCCGGGCGAGCAGTACTTC.

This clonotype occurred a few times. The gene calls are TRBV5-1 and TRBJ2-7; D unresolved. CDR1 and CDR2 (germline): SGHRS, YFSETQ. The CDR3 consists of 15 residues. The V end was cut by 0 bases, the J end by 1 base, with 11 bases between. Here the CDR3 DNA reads TGCGCCAGCAGCTTGGACTGGCGGTTATCCTACGAGCAGTACTTC. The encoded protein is CASSLDWRLSYEQYF.

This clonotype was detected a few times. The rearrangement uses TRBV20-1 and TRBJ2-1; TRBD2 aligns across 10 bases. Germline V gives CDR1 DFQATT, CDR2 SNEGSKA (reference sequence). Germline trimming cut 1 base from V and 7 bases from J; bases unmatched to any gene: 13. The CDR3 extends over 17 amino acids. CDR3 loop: CSARGPASGRSRNEQFF. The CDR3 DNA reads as TGCAGTGCTAGAGGTCCCGCTAGCGGGAGAAGCCGTAATGAGCAGTTCTTC.

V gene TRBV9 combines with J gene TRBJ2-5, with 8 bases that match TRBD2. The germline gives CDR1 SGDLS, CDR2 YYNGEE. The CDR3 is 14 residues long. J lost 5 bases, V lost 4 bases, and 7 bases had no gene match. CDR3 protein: CASSSHSGGETQYF. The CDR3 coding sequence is TGTGCCAGCAGCTCCCACAGCGGGGGTGAGACCCAGTACTTC.

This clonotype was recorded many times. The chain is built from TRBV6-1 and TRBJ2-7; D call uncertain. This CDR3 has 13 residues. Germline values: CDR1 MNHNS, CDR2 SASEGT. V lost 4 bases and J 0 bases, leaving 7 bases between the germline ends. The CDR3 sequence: CASSVDFSYEQYF. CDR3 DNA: TGTGCCAGCAGTGTTGATTTCTCCTACGAGCAGTACTTC.

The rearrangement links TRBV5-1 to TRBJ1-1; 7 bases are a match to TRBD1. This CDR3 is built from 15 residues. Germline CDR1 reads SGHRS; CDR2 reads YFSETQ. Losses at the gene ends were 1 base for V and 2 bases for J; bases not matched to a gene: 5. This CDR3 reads CASSLRRGLNTEAFF. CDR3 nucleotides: TGCGCCAGCAGCTTGAGGAGGGGGCTAAACACTGAAGCTTTCTTT. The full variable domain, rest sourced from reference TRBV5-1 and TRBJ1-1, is KAGVTQTPRYLIKTRGQQVTLSCSPISGHRSVSWYQQTPGQGLQFLFEYFSETQRNKGNFPGRFSGRQFSNSRSEMNVSTLELGDSALYLCASSLRRGLNTEAFFGQGTRLTVV.

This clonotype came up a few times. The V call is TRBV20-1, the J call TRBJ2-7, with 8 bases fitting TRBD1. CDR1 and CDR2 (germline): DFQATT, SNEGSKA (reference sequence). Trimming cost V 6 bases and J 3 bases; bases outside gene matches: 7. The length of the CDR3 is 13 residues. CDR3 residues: CSARQGSYYEQYF. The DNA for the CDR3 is TGCAGTGCCAGACAGGGGTCCTACTACGAGCAGTACTTC.

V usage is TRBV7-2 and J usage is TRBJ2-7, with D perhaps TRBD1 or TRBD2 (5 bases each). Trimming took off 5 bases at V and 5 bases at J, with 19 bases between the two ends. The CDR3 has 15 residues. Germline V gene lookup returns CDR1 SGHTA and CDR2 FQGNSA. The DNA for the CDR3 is TGTGCCAGCAGCCCCCGGGACGGAGGATCTGACGAGCAGTACTTC. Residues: CASSPRDGGSDEQYF.

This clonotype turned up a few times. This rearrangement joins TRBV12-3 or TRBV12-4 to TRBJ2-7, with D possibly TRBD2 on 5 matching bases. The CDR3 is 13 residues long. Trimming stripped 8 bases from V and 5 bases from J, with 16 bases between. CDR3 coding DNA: TGTGCCAGCCTTACTAGTCAGGAGGACGAGCAGTACTTC. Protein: CASLTSQEDEQYF.

CDR3 amino acids: CAWRGTGWETQYF. As DNA, the CDR3 is TGTGCCTGGAGGGGGACAGGGTGGGAGACCCAGTACTTC. This chain joins TRBV30 and TRBJ2-5; 9 positions match TRBD1. Trimming cost V 3 bases and J 5 bases; bases outside gene matches: 4. The CDR3 has 13 residues. Germline CDR1 GTSNPN, CDR2 SVGIG (reference sequence).

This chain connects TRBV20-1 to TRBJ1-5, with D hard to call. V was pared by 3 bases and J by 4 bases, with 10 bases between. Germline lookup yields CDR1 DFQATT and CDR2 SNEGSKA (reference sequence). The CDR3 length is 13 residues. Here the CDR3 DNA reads TGCAGTGCTAGGACGGACTTGAATCAGCCCCAGCATTTT. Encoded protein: CSARTDLNQPQHF.

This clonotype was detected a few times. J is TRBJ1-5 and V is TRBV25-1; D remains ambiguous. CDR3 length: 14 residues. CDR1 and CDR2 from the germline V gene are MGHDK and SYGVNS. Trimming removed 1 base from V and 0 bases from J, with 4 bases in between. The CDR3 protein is CASSEWGSNQPQHF. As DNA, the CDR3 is TGTGCCAGCAGTGAATGGGGTAGCAATCAGCCCCAGCATTTT.

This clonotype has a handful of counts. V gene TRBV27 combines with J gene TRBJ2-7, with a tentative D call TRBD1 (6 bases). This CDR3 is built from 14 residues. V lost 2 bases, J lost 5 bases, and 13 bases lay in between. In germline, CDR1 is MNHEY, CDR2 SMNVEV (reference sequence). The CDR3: CASSLGDTMNEQYF. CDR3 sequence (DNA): TGTGCCAGCAGTTTAGGGGACACTATGAACGAGCAGTACTTC.